The clone carrying this T cell receptor (beta chain) appeared once. The data were taken from a study of T cell responses to AZD1222 COVID-19 vaccine. Only in-frame clones appear in the TCRdb table, and some are missing; sequencing was by immunoSEQ multiplex PCR. The sample has about 130,000 clones, 92% seen once. Germline CDR1 SGHTA, CDR2 FQGTGA. The CDR3 spans 15 residues. After removal of 0 bases from V and 8 bases from J, the junction contained 3 bases not matched to a gene. The sample consisted of peripheral blood, taken 28 days after the second AZD1222 dose. The chain couples TRBV7-3 to TRBJ2-1; 11 nucleotides line up with TRBD2. The receptor comes from an adult who received the AZD1222 COVID-19 vaccine. This chain's CDR3 is CASSLTSGRGDEQFF. The CDR3, as DNA: TGTGCCAGCAGCTTAACTAGCGGGAGGGGCGATGAGCAGTTCTTC.